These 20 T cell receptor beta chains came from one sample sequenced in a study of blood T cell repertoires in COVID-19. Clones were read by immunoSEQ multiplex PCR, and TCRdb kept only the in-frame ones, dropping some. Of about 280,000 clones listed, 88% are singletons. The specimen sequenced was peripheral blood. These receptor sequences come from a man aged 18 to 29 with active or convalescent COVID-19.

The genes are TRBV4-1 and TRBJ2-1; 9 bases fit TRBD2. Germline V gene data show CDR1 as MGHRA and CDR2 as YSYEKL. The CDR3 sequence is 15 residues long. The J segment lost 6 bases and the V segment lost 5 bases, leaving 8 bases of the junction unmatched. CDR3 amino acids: CASSFLAGELNEQFF. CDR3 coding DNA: TGCGCCAGCAGCTTCTTAGCGGGGGAACTCAATGAGCAGTTCTTC.

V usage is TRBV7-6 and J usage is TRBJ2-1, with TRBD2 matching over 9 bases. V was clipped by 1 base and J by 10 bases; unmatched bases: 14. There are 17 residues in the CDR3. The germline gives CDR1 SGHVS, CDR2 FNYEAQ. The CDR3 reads CASSLGEMRGGLREQFF. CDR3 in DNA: TGTGCCAGCAGCTTAGGGGAGATGCGGGGGGGCCTTCGGGAGCAGTTCTTC. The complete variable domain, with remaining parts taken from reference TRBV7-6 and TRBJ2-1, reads GAGVSQSPRYKVTKRGQDVALRCDPISGHVSLYWYRQALGQGPEFLTYFNYEAQQDKSGLPNDRFSAERPEGSISTLTIQRTEQRDSAMYRCASSLGEMRGGLREQFFGPGTRLTVL.

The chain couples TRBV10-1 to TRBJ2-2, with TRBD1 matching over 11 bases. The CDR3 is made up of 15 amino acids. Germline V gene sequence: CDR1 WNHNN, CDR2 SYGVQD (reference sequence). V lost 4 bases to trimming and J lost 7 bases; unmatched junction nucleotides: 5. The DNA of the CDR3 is TGCGCCAGCAGTGTTGGACAGGGGGCCAACGGGGAGCTGTTTTTT. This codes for CASSVGQGANGELFF.

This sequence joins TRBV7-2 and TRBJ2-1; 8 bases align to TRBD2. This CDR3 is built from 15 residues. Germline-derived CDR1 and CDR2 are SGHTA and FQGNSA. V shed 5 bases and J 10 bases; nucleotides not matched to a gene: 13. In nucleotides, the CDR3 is TGTGCCAGCAGCAAGGAGACTAGCGCCGGTCGAGAGCAGTTCTTC. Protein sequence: CASSKETSAGREQFF.

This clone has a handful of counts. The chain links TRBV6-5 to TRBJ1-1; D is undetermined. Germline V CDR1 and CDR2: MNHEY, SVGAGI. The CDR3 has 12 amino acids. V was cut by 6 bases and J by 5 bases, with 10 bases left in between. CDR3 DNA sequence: TGTGCCAGCAGCGGGAGTGGTACTGAAGCTTTCTTT. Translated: CASSGSGTEAFF.

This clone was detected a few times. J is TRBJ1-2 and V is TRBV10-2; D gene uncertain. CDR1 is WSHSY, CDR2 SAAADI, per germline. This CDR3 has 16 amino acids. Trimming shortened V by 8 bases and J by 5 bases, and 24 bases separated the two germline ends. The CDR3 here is CASSPFRPAGGYGYTF. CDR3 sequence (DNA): TGCGCCAGCTCTCCCTTCCGGCCGGCTGGAGGGTATGGCTACACCTTC.

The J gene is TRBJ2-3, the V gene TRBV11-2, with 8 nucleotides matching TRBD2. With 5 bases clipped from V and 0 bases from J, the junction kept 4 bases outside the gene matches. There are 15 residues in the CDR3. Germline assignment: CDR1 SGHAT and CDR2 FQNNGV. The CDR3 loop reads CASSQSGGSTDTQYF. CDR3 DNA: TGTGCCAGCAGCCAAAGCGGGGGAAGCACAGATACGCAGTATTTT.

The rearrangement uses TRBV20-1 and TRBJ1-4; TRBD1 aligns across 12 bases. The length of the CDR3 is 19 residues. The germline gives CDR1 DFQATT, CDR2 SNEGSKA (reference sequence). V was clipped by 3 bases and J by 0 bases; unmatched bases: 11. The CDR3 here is CSASPGQGAGPATNEKLFF. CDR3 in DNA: TGCAGTGCTAGTCCGGGACAGGGGGCTGGGCCTGCAACTAATGAAAAACTGTTTTTT.

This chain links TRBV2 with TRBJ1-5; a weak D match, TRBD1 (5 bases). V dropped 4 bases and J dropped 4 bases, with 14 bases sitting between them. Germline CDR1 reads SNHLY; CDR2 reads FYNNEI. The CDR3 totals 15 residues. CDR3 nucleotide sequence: TGTGCCAGCAGTGTTTTAACGGGGGGAAATCAGCCCCAGCATTTT. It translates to CASSVLTGGNQPQHF.

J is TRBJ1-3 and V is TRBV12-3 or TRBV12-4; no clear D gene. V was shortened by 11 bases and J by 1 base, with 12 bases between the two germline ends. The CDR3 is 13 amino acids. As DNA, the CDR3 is TGTGCCGAGGCCCCGGATTCTGGAAACACCATATATTTT. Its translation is CAEAPDSGNTIYF.

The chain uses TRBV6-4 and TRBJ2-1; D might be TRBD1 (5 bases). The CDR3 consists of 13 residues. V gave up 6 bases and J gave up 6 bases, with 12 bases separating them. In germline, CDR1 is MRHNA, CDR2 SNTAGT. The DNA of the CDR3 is TGTGCCAGCAGCACAGACAGCCTCAATGAGCAGTTCTTC. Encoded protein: CASSTDSLNEQFF.

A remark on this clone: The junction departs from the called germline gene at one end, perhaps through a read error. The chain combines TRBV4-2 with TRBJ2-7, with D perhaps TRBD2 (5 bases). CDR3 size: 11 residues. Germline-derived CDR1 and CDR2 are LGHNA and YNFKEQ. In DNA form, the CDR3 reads TGTGCCAGCAGCCAAGGGACTTTCTTGTCCTTC. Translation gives CASSQGTFLSF.

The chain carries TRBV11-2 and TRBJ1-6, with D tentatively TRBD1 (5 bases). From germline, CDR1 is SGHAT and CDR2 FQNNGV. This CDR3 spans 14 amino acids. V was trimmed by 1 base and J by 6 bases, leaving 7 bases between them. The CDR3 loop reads CASSLVRGNSPLHF. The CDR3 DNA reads TGTGCCAGCAGCTTAGTTAGGGGTAATTCACCCCTCCACTTT.

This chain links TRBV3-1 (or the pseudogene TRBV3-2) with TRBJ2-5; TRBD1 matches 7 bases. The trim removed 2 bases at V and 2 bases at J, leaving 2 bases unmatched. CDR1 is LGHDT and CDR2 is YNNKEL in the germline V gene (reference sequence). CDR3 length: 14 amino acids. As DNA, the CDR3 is TGTGCCAGCAGCCAAAGGGGACAGCAAGAGACCCAGTACTTC. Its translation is CASSQRGQQETQYF.

CDR3 in DNA: TGTGCCAGCAGCTCGACCGGGACAACTGAAGCTTTCTTT. This translates into CASSSTGTTEAFF. The J gene is TRBJ1-1, the V gene TRBV7-3; D is possibly TRBD1 (6 bases). Germline V lookup: CDR1 SGHTA, CDR2 FQGTGA. V lost 4 bases to trimming and J lost 5 bases, with 11 bases between them. CDR3 length: 13 amino acids. Together with reference TRBV7-3 and TRBJ1-1, the CDR3 gives the full variable domain: GAGVSQTPSNKVTEKGKYVELRCDPISGHTALYWYRQSLGQGPEFLIYFQGTGAADDSGLPNDRFFAVRPEGSVSTLKIQRTERGDSAVYLCASSSTGTTEAFFGQGTRLTVV.

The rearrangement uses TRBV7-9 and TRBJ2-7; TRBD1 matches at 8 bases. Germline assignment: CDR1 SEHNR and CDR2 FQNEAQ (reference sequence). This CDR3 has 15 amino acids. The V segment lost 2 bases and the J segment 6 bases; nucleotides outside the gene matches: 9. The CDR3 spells CASSLPRTGYGEQYF. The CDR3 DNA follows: TGTGCCAGCAGCTTACCACGGACAGGGTACGGCGAGCAGTACTTC. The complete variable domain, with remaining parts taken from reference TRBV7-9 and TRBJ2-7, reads DTGVSQNPRHKITKRGQNVTFRCDPISEHNRLYWYRQTLGQGPEFLTYFQNEAQLEKSRLLSDRFSAERPKGSFSTLEIQRTEQGDSAMYLCASSLPRTGYGEQYFGPGTRLTVT.

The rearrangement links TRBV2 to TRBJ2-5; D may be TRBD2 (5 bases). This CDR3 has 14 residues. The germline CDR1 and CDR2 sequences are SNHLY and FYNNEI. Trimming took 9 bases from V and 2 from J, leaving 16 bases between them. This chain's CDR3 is CARGGPELQETQYF. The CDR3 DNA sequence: TGTGCCAGAGGAGGACCAGAGCTGCAAGAGACCCAGTACTTC. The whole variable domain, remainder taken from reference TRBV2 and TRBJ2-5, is EPEVTQTPSHQVTQMGQEVILRCVPISNHLYFYWYRQILGQKVEFLVSFYNNEISEKSEIFDDQFSVERPDGSNFTLKIRSTKLEDSAMYFCARGGPELQETQYFGPGTRLLVL.

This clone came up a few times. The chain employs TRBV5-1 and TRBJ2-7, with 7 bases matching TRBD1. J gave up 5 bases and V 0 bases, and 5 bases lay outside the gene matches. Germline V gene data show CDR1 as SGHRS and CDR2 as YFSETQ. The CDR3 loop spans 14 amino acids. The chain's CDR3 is CASSLDRGENEQYF. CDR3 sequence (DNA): TGCGCCAGCAGCTTGGACAGGGGAGAGAACGAGCAGTACTTC.

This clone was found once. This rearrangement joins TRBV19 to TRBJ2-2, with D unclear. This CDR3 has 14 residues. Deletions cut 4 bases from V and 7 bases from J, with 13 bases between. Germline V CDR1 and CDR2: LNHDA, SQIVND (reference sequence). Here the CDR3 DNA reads TGTGCCAGTAGTACCCTAACCAACGTCGGGGAGCTGTTTTTT. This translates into CASSTLTNVGELFF.

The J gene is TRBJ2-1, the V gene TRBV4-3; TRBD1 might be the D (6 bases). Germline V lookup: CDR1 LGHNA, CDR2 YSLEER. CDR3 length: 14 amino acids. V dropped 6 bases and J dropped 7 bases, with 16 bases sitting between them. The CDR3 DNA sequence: TGCGCCAGCAGTCGGATTCACAGGGCGAATGAGCAGTTCTTC. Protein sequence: CASSRIHRANEQFF.